The text below deals with one T cell receptor (beta chain). The data are from a study of blood T cell repertoires in COVID-19. Background on the study: Nucleic acid was either cDNA or gDNA, and it came from T cells, B-cell-depleted T cells, or PBMCs.

Method: immunoSEQ multiplex PCR; TCRdb's copy keeps in-frame clones and lacks some. The data show some 210,000 clones, around 86% seen once. V shed 3 bases and J 0 bases; nucleotides not matched to a gene: 4. The CDR3 sequence is 17 residues long. Per germline, CDR1 SGDLS and CDR2 YYNGEE. The chain combines TRBV9 with TRBJ2-1; 12 bases align to TRBD2. What was sequenced was peripheral blood. This TCR came from a man aged 55 to 69 who had recovered from COVID-19. CDR3 bases: TGTGCCAGCAGCGCCCGACTAGCGGGGGCCTCCTACAATGAGCAGTTCTTC. Its protein is CASSARLAGASYNEQFF.